The 21 T cell receptor beta chains below come from one sample, sequenced in a study of technical replicates of blood from a handful of donors (dated by TCRdb to between 2016 and 2019). The method behind the library was the immunoSEQ multiplex PCR assay. TCRdb retrieved this table from immuneACCESS and kept in-frame rearrangements only. Not all clones are present; in checked studies, unresolved V genes account for under half, and no reason is known for the remainder. In this sample the table shows around 86,000 clones, just over 95% of which occur a single time. The ten largest clones add up to roughly 0.21% of the sample. The sample comprised T cells isolated from PBMCs. The receptors here all came from a human donor in good health.

This sequence joins TRBV2 and TRBJ1-5; D may be TRBD1 (5 bases). The CDR3 is 14 residues long. Germline V gene data show CDR1 as SNHLY and CDR2 as FYNNEI. V lost 0 bases and J lost 6, with 9 bases in between. The CDR3 DNA sequence: TGTGCCAGCAGTGAAGCGTCCAGGGTTCAGCCCCAGCATTTT. This translates into CASSEASRVQPQHF.

The chain's CDR3 is CASSESLAANQYF. In DNA form, the CDR3 reads TGCGCCAGCAGTGAGTCTCTAGCTGCGAATCAGTACTTC. The chain has TRBV10-1 and TRBJ2-7; D perhaps matches TRBD2 (5 bases). CDR1 and CDR2 (germline): WNHNN, SYGVQD (reference sequence). V lost 0 bases and J 10 bases, leaving 13 bases between the germline ends. This CDR3 is built from 13 residues.

The V gene is TRBV5-1, the J gene TRBJ2-1, with 9 bases lining up with TRBD2. CDR1 is SGHRS, CDR2 YFSETQ, per germline. The CDR3 length is 18 residues. The V segment lost 2 bases and the J segment 7 bases; nucleotides outside the gene matches: 16. CDR3 nucleotide sequence: TGCGCCAGCAGCTTCTTGGCCCCATCTCTAGCGGGACAGAATGAGCAGTTCTTC. Encoded protein: CASSFLAPSLAGQNEQFF. The complete variable domain, with remaining parts taken from reference TRBV5-1 and TRBJ2-1, reads KAGVTQTPRYLIKTRGQQVTLSCSPISGHRSVSWYQQTPGQGLQFLFEYFSETQRNKGNFPGRFSGRQFSNSRSEMNVSTLELGDSALYLCASSFLAPSLAGQNEQFFGPGTRLTVL.

J is TRBJ2-1 and V is TRBV4-1; TRBD1 matches 9 bases. Germline V CDR1 and CDR2: MGHRA, YSYEKL. After removal of 4 bases from V and 9 bases from J, the junction contained 10 bases not matched to a gene. This CDR3 contains 15 residues. The CDR3 spells CASSRVRTGGTEQFF. The CDR3 nucleotides read TGCGCCAGCAGCCGCGTAAGAACAGGGGGCACTGAGCAGTTCTTC.

The rearrangement joins TRBV6-6 to TRBJ2-1, with 9 bases fitting TRBD2. The CDR3 totals 16 residues. Losses at the gene ends were 6 bases for V and 7 bases for J; bases not matched to a gene: 13. The germline gives CDR1 MNHNY, CDR2 SVGAGI (reference sequence). The CDR3 nucleotides read TGTGCCAGCAGCTATGATGTAGCGGGAGTCCGGAATGAGCAGTTCTTC. The encoded protein is CASSYDVAGVRNEQFF.

The chain combines TRBV7-6 with TRBJ2-5; TRBD1 aligns across 9 bases. Losses at the gene ends were 4 bases for V and 4 bases for J; bases not matched to a gene: 7. From germline, CDR1 is SGHVS and CDR2 FNYEAQ. The CDR3 sequence is 15 residues long. CDR3 residues: CASSSDRGERETQYF. CDR3 sequence (DNA): TGTGCCAGCAGCTCGGACAGGGGTGAGCGAGAGACCCAGTACTTC.

The chain recombines TRBV5-4 with TRBJ1-4, with TRBD1 as a possible D gene (5 bases). Trimming stripped 1 base from V and 0 bases from J, with 10 bases between. From germline, CDR1 is SGHNT and CDR2 YYREEE (reference sequence). The CDR3 length is 16 residues. CDR3 in DNA: TGTGCCAGCAGCTTGAATGGGGGGGCAACTAATGAAAAACTGTTTTTT. Translating gives CASSLNGGATNEKLFF.

This clone was counted once. This rearrangement joins TRBV7-9 to TRBJ1-4; 9 positions match TRBD1. The CDR3 loop spans 15 amino acids. J gave up 8 bases and V 5 bases, and 9 bases lay outside the gene matches. CDR1 is SEHNR and CDR2 is FQNEAQ in the germline V gene (reference sequence). CDR3 sequence reads: CASSPETGGGEKLFF. For the CDR3, the DNA is TGTGCCAGCAGCCCAGAAACAGGGGGCGGGGAAAAACTGTTTTTT.

The chain links TRBV19 to TRBJ1-4; D gene ambiguous. The CDR3 has 15 residues. The germline V gene has CDR1 LNHDA and CDR2 SQIVND (reference sequence). The germline V and J ends were trimmed by 7 bases and 5 bases, with 17 bases remaining between them. CDR3 sequence reads: CASNSRGYDNEKLFF. The CDR3 nucleotides are TGTGCCAGTAATTCTCGCGGTTATGACAATGAAAAACTGTTTTTT.

This sequence joins TRBV28 and TRBJ1-5; TRBD1 aligns across 7 bases. The CDR3 loop spans 12 amino acids. Germline trimming cut 10 bases from V and 8 bases from J; bases unmatched to any gene: 8. In germline, CDR1 is MDHEN, CDR2 SYDVKM. The CDR3 region is CATIQGSKPQHF. The CDR3 DNA follows: TGTGCCACCATACAGGGGTCCAAGCCCCAGCATTTT.

The chain combines TRBV9 with TRBJ2-2, with D maybe TRBD2 (7 bases). The CDR3 has 16 residues. Germline V gene lookup returns CDR1 SGDLS and CDR2 YYNGEE. Trimming took 4 bases from V and 7 from J, leaving 20 bases between them. Here the CDR3 reads CASSPLVGGAGGELFF. In DNA form, the CDR3 reads TGTGCCAGCAGCCCCCTGGTGGGGGGGGCCGGCGGGGAGCTGTTTTTT.

The chain combines TRBV5-1 with TRBJ2-3, with 10 positions matching TRBD1. V lost 3 bases to trimming and J lost 6 bases; unmatched junction nucleotides: 4. The CDR3 is 14 residues long. Per germline, CDR1 SGHRS and CDR2 YFSETQ. CDR3 sequence: CASSYGTGDDTQYF. The CDR3 DNA is TGCGCCAGCAGCTACGGGACAGGGGACGATACGCAGTATTTT.

The chain joins TRBV11-2 to TRBJ2-4; unclear D gene. The ends were cut back, 1 base at V and 8 bases at J, with 9 bases in the middle. The CDR3 spans 13 residues. Germline V CDR1 and CDR2: SGHAT, FQNNGV. For the CDR3, the DNA is TGTGCCAGCAGCTTAGTAACCGAGGACATTCAGTACTTC. This encodes CASSLVTEDIQYF.

The chain joins TRBV6-1 to TRBJ2-7, with a possible D match to TRBD1 (5 bases). Germline assignment: CDR1 MNHNS and CDR2 SASEGT. The V gene lost 7 bases and the J gene lost 7 bases, with 14 bases spanning the gap. The CDR3 sequence is 12 residues long. Here the CDR3 reads CASNARGGEQYF. The CDR3 region has the DNA TGTGCCAGCAATGCAAGGGGTGGGGAGCAGTACTTC.

This chain joins TRBV28 and TRBJ2-3, with D perhaps matching TRBD1 (5 bases). This CDR3 has 17 amino acids. The germline V gene has CDR1 MDHEN and CDR2 SYDVKM. V lost 6 bases and J lost 0, with 19 bases in between. In DNA, the CDR3 is TGTGCCAGCAGACCCTTGGGCAGGGTCGGGAGCACAGATACGCAGTATTTT. It codes for CASRPLGRVGSTDTQYF.

The chain employs TRBV28 and TRBJ2-1, with 10 bases lining up with TRBD2. Per the germline V gene, CDR1 is MDHEN and CDR2 is SYDVKM. The CDR3 totals 16 residues. The CDR3, as DNA: TGTGCGGCGGGACAACTAAAGCGGGAGGGTAGAAATGAGCAGTTCTTC. Encoded protein: CAAGQLKREGRNEQFF.

This chain links TRBV9 with TRBJ1-4, with a tentative D call TRBD1 (5 bases). This CDR3 has 15 residues. The V gene's germline CDR1 is SGDLS and CDR2 YYNGEE. Trimming pared 0 bases from V and 3 bases from J, leaving 9 bases between. CDR3 in DNA: TGTGCCAGCAGCGTAGAAGGGGTTCCTAATGAAAAACTGTTTTTT. Its protein is CASSVEGVPNEKLFF.

This clone was picked up one time. The rearrangement links TRBV6-1 to TRBJ1-5; D remains unclear. The CDR3 length is 15 residues. V dropped 1 base and J dropped 0 bases, with 7 bases sitting between them. The germline CDR1 and CDR2 sequences are MNHNS and SASEGT. The CDR3 region has the DNA TGTGCCAGCAGTGAAGAGTCGGGTAGCAATCAGCCCCAGCATTTT. The encoded protein is CASSEESGSNQPQHF.

The chain uses TRBV11-2 and TRBJ1-5; tentatively, D is TRBD1 (6 bases). This CDR3 is built from 14 residues. Germline CDR1 and CDR2: SGHAT and FQNNGV. Trimming cost V 4 bases and J 5 bases, with 12 bases left between them. The CDR3 region is CASSSQGSDQPQHF. CDR3 DNA sequence: TGTGCCAGCAGCTCACAGGGTTCCGATCAGCCCCAGCATTTT.

Here the CDR3 reads CASSETGTGTDTQYF. CDR3 bases: TGTGCCAGCAGCGAGACGGGGACAGGCACAGATACGCAGTATTTT. The V call is TRBV5-5, the J call TRBJ2-3, with 7 bases matching TRBD1. The ends lost 4 bases at V and 1 base at J; junction bases unmatched: 6. CDR3 size: 15 residues. Looked up from germline, CDR1 is SGHKS and CDR2 is YYEKEE (reference sequence). Combining the CDR3 with reference TRBV5-5 and TRBJ2-3 gives the whole variable domain DAGVTQSPTHLIKTRGQQVTLRCSPISGHKSVSWYQQVLGQGPQFIFQYYEKEERGRGNFPDRFSARQFPNYSSELNVNALLLGDSALYLCASSETGTGTDTQYFGPGTRLTVL.

V is TRBV2 and J is TRBJ1-2; TRBD1 is a possible D gene (5 bases). Germline V CDR1 and CDR2: SNHLY, FYNNEI. Trimming pared 3 bases from V and 7 bases from J, leaving 18 bases between. This CDR3 comprises 15 residues. Here the CDR3 DNA reads TGTGCCAGCAGTGACGGGAGACAAGGGGTAATTGGCTACACCTTC. This translates into CASSDGRQGVIGYTF. The whole variable domain, filled in from reference TRBV2 and TRBJ1-2, reads EPEVTQTPSHQVTQMGQEVILRCVPISNHLYFYWYRQILGQKVEFLVSFYNNEISEKSEIFDDQFSVERPDGSNFTLKIRSTKLEDSAMYFCASSDGRQGVIGYTFGSGTRLTVV.